Presented here are 2 T cell receptor beta chains from one specimen sequenced in a study of T-cell memory formation after mild COVID-19. TCRdb redid the calling of the 5' RACE reads with MiXCR, one entry per CDR3 protein. The table shows 250,000 to 300,000 distinct CDR3 sequences, with under 20% occurring only once. Sequencing was carried out using PBMCs or a T cell subset sorted from them (not recorded which). The receptor set was obtained from a man in his late teens or twenties who had mild COVID-19 (a few samples of this study predate the infection). Cell type and time point are not known.

This clonotype was observed a handful of times. This chain uses TRBV12-5 with TRBJ2-7; D is unclear. The CDR3 is 12 amino acids. Trimming pared 6 bases from V and 2 bases from J, leaving 8 bases between. Germline-derived CDR1 and CDR2 are LGHNT and FRNRAP. In DNA form, the CDR3 reads TGTGCTAGTGGGCCTGCCACCTACGAGCAGTACTTC. Its translation is CASGPATYEQYF.

The J gene is TRBJ1-1, the V gene TRBV7-9; TRBD1 matches 8 bases. Trimming cost V 3 bases and J 4 bases; bases outside gene matches: 7. Germline V gene lookup returns CDR1 SEHNR and CDR2 FQNEAQ (reference sequence). The CDR3 has 15 residues. CDR3 sequence (DNA): TGTGCCAGCAGCTTGGCTCAGGGGGCCGGCACTGAAGCTTTCTTT. Its protein product is CASSLAQGAGTEAFF.